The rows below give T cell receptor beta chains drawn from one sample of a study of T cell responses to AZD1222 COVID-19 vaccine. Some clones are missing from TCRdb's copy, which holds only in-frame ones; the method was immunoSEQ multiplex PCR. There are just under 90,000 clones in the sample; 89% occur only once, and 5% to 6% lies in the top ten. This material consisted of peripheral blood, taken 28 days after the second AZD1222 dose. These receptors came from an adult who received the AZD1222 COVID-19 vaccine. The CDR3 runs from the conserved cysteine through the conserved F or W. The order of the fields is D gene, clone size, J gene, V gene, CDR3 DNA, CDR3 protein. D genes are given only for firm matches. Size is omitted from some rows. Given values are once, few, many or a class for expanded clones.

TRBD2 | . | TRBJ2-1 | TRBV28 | TGTGCCAGCCACTCCCTCGGGGTAGCGGGGGCGGGGGAGCAGTTCTTC | CASHSLGVAGAGEQFF
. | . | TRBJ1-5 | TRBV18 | TGTGCCAGCTCACCTCTCGGGGGCCAGCCCCAGCATTTT | CASSPLGGQPQHF
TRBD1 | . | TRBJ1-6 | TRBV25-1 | TGTGCCAGCAGAAGTAGTTCGGGACAGAACAATTCACCCCTCCACTTT | CASRSSSGQNNSPLHF
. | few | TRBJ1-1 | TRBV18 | TGTGCCAGCTCACAGGGGATAAGACAAACTGAAGCTTTCTTT | CASSQGIRQTEAFF
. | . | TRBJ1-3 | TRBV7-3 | TGTGCCAGCAGCTTATGGCAGGGACTAATCTTCAGCTCTGGAAACACCATATATTTT | CASSLWQGLIFSSGNTIYF
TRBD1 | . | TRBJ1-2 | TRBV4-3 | TGCGCCAGCAGCCAGGACCCGGGACAGGCCATCATCTATGGCTACACCTTC | CASSQDPGQAIIYGYTF
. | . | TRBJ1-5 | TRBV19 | TGTGCCAGTAGTATGGCCAGGACCCAGCCCCAGCATTTT | CASSMARTQPQHF
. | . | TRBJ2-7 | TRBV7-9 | TGTGCCAGCAGCTCCCCCGGGGGCGCCTCATCCTACGAGCAGTACTTC | CASSSPGGASSYEQYF
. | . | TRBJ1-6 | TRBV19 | TGTGCCAGTAGTATGCTGGCAGGGGTTTCACCCCTCCACTTT | CASSMLAGVSPLHF
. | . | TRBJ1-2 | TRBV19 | TGTGCCAGTAGTATGGGGGCGCGTATCTACACCTTC | CASSMGARIYTF
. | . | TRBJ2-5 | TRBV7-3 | TGTGCCAGCAGCTTAAGTTGGTCTGGGGAGACCCAGTACTTC | CASSLSWSGETQYF
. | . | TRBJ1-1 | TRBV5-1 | TGCGCCAGCAGTAGGGACACGAACACTGAAGCTTTCTTT | CASSRDTNTEAFF
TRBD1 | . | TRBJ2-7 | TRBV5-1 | TGCGCCAGCAGCTTTCAGGGGGCGGCTTCCTACGAGCAGTACTTC | CASSFQGAASYEQYF
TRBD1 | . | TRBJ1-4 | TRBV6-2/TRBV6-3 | TGTGCCAGCAGTTACTCCCTAAAGCTGACAGGGGGCTTAGCAACTAATGAAAAACTGTTTTTT | CASSYSLKLTGGLATNEKLFF
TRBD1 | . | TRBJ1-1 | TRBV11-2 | TGTGCCAGCAGCCTCCCAGGGGGGGCAGTTGAAGCTTTCTTT | CASSLPGGAVEAFF
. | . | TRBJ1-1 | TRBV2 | TGTGCCAGCGTCTTGGTACAACTGAACACTGAAGCTTTCTTT | CASVLVQLNTEAFF
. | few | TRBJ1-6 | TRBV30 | TGTGCCTGGAGGGATCCGGGACACTATTCACCCCTCCACTTT | CAWRDPGHYSPLHF
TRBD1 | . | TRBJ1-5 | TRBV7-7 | TGTGCTAGCAACGTACCGGGACAGGGGGGCAATCAGCCCCAGCATTTT | CASNVPGQGGNQPQHF
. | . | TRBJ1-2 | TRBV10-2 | TGCGCCAGCAGTGAGTCGGGGTTAACTAAGGGCTACACCTTC | CASSESGLTKGYTF
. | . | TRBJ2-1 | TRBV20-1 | TGCAGTGCTAGTCAGGGCCGCCGCGTAAACAATGAGCAGTTCTTC | CSASQGRRVNNEQFF
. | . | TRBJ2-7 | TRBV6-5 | TGTGCCAGCAGTTACGATCGGGGGTCCTACGAGCAGTACTTC | CASSYDRGSYEQYF
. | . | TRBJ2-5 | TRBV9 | TGTGCCAGCAGCGGGACTGGATCGGACCAAGAGACCCAGTACTTC | CASSGTGSDQETQYF
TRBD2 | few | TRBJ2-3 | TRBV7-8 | TGTGCCAGCAGCCAACTAGCGGGGAACACAGATACGCAGTATTTT | CASSQLAGNTDTQYF
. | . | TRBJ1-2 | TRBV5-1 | TGCGCCAGCAGCTTGGGAACGGCCTATGGCTACACCTTC | CASSLGTAYGYTF
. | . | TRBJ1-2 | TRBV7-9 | TGTGCCAGCAGCTTAGCGTGGGGCTACACCTTC | CASSLAWGYTF
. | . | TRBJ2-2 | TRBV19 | TGTGCCAGTAGTATAGGAAACCTAGCGCACGGGGAGCTGTTTTTT | CASSIGNLAHGELFF
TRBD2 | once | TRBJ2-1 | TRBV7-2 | TGTGCCAGCAGCTTTCACGGGGGGGCCCGTAGGTCCTACAATGAGCAGTTCTTC | CASSFHGGARRSYNEQFF
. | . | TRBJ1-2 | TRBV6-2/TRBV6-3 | TGTGCCAGCAGCGAACAGGGATCCTATGGCTACACCTTC | CASSEQGSYGYTF
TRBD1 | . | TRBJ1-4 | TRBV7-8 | TGTGCCAGCACCGGGGACAGGGAGGGAGAAAAACTGTTTTTT | CASTGDREGEKLFF
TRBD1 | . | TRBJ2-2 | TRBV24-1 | TGTGCCCCGGTGACAGGGGAAAACACCGGGGAGCTGTTTTTT | CAPVTGENTGELFF
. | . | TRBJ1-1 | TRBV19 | TGTGCCAGTCCCGGGCCAGGGGCTATGAACACTGAAGCTTTCTTT | CASPGPGAMNTEAFF
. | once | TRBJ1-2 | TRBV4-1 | TGCGCCAGCAGCCAAGAATCCGACGTAGGTGGGGGCTACACCTTC | CASSQESDVGGGYTF
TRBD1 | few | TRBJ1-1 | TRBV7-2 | TGTGCCAGCAGCTTAAGGCCGGACTACAGGGGAGGAAACACTGAAGCTTTCTTT | CASSLRPDYRGGNTEAFF
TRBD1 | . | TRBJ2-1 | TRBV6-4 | TGTGCCAGCAGTGACTCGACAGGGGGCAATGAGCAGTTCTTC | CASSDSTGGNEQFF
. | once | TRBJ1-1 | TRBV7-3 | TGTGCCAGCTCCTCCCGAGGGGCGCGGACTGAAGCTTTCTTT | CASSSRGARTEAFF
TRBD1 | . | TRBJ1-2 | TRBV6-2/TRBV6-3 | TGTGCCAGCAGTTACTCAGGACAGGGGGACTATGGCTACACCTTC | CASSYSGQGDYGYTF
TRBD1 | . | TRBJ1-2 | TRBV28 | TGTGCCAGCAGCCAGGACAGGGGGAGCGGCTACACCTTC | CASSQDRGSGYTF
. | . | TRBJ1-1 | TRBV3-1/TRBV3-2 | TGTGCCAGCAGCCAAGGGCCGATGAACACTGAAGCTTTCTTT | CASSQGPMNTEAFF
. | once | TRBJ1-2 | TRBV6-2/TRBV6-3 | TGTGCCAGCAGCCCCCCGGGGTCCCCGCGGGGCTACACCTTC | CASSPPGSPRGYTF
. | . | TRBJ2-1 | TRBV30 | TGTGCCTGGAGTCTCCAGGGTGGTGAGCAGTTCTTC | CAWSLQGGEQFF
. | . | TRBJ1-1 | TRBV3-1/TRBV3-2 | TGTGCCAGCAGCCAAGGCGGGGGGGGTGTAACTGAAGCTTTCTTT | CASSQGGGGVTEAFF